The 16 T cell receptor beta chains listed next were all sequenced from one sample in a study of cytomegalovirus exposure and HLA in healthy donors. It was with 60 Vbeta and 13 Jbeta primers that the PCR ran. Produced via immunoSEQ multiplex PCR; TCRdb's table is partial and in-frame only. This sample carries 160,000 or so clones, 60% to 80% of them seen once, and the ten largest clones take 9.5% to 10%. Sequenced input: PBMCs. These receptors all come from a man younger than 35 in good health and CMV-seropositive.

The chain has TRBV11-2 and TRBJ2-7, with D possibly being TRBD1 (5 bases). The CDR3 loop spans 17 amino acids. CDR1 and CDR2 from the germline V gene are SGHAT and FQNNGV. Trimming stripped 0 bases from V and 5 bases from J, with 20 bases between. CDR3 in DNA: TGTGCCAGCAGCTTAGATCGTGGTTCAGGGATTCAGAACGAGCAGTACTTC. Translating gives CASSLDRGSGIQNEQYF.

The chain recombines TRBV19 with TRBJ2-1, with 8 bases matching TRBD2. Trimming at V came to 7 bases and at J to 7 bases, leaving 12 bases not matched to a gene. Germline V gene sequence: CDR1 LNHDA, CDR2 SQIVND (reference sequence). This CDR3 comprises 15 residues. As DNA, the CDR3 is TGTGCCAGTACCCCTCGGGCGGGGGGCTTGAATGAGCAGTTCTTC. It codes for CASTPRAGGLNEQFF.

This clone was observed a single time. This CDR3 is CASTGGVVTDTQYF. The CDR3 nucleotides read TGTGCCAGCACCGGGGGAGTCGTCACAGATACGCAGTATTTT. J is TRBJ2-3 and V is TRBV6-1, with D perhaps TRBD2 (6 bases). Germline V gene data show CDR1 as MNHNS and CDR2 as SASEGT. CDR3 size: 14 residues. V was pared by 7 bases and J by 2 bases, with 13 bases between.

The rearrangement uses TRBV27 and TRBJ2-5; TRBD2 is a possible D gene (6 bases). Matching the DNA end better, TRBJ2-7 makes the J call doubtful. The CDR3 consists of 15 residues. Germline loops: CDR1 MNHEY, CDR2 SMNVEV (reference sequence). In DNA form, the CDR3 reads TGTGCCAGCAGTTTATCGGGGGGATACTCCTACGAGCAGTACTTC. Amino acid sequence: CASSLSGGYSYEQYF.

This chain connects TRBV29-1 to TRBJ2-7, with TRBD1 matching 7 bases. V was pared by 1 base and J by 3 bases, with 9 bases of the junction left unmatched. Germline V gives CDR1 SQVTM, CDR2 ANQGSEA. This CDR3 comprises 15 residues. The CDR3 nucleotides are TGCAGCGTTGAAGCTTCCAAGGGGGCCCTCTACGAGCAGTACTTC. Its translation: CSVEASKGALYEQYF.

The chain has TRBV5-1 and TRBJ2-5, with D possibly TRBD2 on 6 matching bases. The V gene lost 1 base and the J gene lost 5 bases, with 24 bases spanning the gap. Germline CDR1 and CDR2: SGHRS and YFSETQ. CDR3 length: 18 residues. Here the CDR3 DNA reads TGCGCCAGCAGCTTGTTCTTACGGACCGGGGAGGAGGAGGAGACCCAGTACTTC. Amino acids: CASSLFLRTGEEEETQYF.

The CDR3 bases are TGTGCCAGTAGTAAGGGACAGGGAGGGAATGAAAAACTGTTTTTT. As protein: CASSKGQGGNEKLFF. The chain has TRBV19 and TRBJ1-4, with 9 bases matching TRBD1. Germline V gene data show CDR1 as LNHDA and CDR2 as SQIVND (reference sequence). This CDR3 contains 15 residues. The ends lost 4 bases at V and 5 bases at J; junction bases unmatched: 5.

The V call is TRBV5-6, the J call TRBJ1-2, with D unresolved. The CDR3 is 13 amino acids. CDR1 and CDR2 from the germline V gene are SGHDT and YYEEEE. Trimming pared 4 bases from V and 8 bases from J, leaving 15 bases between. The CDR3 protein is CASSPSVRLGYTF. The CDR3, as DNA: TGTGCCAGCAGCCCGAGCGTGCGTCTAGGCTACACCTTC.

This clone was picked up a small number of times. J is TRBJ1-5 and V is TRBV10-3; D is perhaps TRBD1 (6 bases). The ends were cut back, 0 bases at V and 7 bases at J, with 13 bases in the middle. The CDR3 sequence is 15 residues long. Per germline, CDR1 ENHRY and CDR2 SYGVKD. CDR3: CAISESSQGDQPQHF. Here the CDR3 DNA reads TGTGCCATCAGTGAGTCTTCACAGGGCGACCAGCCCCAGCATTTT.

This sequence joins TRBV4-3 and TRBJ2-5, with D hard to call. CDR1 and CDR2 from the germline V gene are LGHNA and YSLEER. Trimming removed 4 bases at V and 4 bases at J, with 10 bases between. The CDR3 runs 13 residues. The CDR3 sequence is CASSPGWAETQYF. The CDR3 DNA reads TGCGCCAGCAGCCCTGGGTGGGCAGAGACCCAGTACTTC.

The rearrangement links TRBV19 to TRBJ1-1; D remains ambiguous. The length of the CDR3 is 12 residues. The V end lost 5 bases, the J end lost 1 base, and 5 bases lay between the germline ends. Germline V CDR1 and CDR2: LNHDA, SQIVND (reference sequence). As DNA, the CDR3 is TGTGCCAGTAGTGAGAAGAACACTGAAGCTTTCTTT. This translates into CASSEKNTEAFF.

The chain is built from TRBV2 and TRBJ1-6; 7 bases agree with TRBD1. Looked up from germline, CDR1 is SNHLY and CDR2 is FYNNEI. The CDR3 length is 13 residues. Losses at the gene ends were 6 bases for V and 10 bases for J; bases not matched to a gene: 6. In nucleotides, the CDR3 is TGTGCCAGCAGCAGACAGGGTAACTCACCCCTCCACTTT. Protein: CASSRQGNSPLHF. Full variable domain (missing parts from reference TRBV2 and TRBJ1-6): EPEVTQTPSHQVTQMGQEVILRCVPISNHLYFYWYRQILGQKVEFLVSFYNNEISEKSEIFDDQFSVERPDGSNFTLKIRSTKLEDSAMYFCASSRQGNSPLHFGNGTRLTVT.

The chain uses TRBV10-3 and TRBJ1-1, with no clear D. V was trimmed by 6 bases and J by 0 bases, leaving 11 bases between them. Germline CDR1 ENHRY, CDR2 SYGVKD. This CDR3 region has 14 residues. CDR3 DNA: TGTGCCATCAGCCCCGGGGTGATGAACACTGAAGCTTTCTTT. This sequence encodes CAISPGVMNTEAFF.

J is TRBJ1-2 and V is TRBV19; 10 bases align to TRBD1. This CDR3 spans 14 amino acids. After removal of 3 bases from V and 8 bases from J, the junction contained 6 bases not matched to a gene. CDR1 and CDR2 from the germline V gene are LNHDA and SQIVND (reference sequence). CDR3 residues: CASSIGDRGRGYTF. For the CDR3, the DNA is TGTGCCAGTAGTATCGGGGACAGGGGTCGCGGCTACACCTTC.

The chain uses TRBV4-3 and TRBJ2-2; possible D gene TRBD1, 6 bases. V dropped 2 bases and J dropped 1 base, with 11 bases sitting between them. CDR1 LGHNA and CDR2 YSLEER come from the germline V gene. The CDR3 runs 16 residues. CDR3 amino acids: CASSQHDRMNTGELFF. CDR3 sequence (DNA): TGCGCCAGCAGCCAACACGACAGGATGAACACCGGGGAGCTGTTTTTT.

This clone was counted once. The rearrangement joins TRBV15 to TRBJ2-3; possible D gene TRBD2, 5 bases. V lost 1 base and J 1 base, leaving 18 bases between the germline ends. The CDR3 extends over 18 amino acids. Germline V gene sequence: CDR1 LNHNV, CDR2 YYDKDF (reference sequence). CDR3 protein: CATSRGRSSSGRTDTQYF. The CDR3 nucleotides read TGTGCCACCAGCAGAGGGAGGTCTAGCTCAGGCCGCACAGATACGCAGTATTTT.